This T cell receptor beta chain was sequenced for a study of shared clonotypes between healthy human individuals. Study overall: Each donor's CD8 memory used one plate, CD8 naive two, each CD4 subset three.

Comments on this clone: What it recognizes is unknown.

CD45RO-negative CD8 cells positively selected for CCR7 made up the naive population, which excluded terminally differentiated effector memory CD45RA+ cells. Donors, without exception, were Caucasian adults residing in Nashville, Tennessee. The method was immunoSEQ multiplex PCR; TCRdb's version includes in-frame clones alone and lacks a portion of them. Of under 2,000,000 clones in the sample, around 96% were seen once. Study-level results: Among the subsets, naive ones generally showed larger estimated richness than memory ones.

The V gene lost 7 bases and the J gene lost 7 bases, with 20 bases spanning the gap. Per the germline V gene, CDR1 is SEHNR and CDR2 is FQNEAQ (reference sequence). The CDR3 extends over 15 amino acids. Sequencing was performed on naive CD8+ T cells sorted from blood. The rearrangement links TRBV7-9 to TRBJ2-1; D possibly corresponds to TRBD1 (6 bases). The source of this sequence is a young man in good health. CDR3 loop: CASTPRQAGENEQFF. The CDR3 nucleotides read TGTGCCAGCACCCCGCGACAGGCAGGTGAGAATGAGCAGTTCTTC.